This TCR beta chain was identified in a study of technical replicates of blood from a handful of donors (dated by TCRdb to between 2016 and 2019). As regards this clone: The target of this receptor is not known. Base qualities are not at hand, and no much larger clone is one base apart.

The library was prepared using the immunoSEQ multiplex PCR assay. TCRdb carries this immuneACCESS record with in-frame sequences only. Its versions omit some clonotypes, under half of them owing to an unresolved V gene in the studies checked, with the rest unexplained. Recorded for this sample are tens of thousands of clones; roughly 96% of them occurred a single time. Roughly 0.34% of the sample lies in the top ten. The TCR sequence derives from a human donor in good health. Sample: T cells isolated from PBMCs.

For the CDR3, the sequence is CSVRDRRNTEAFF. The sequenced DNA is TGCAGCGTTAGAGACAGGAGGAACACTGAAGCTTTCTTT. The sequence is built from TRBV29-1 and TRBJ1-1; TRBD1 is possibly the D segment (6 matching bases). There are 13 amino acids in the CDR3, from cysteine to phenylalanine inclusive. The retained sequence is limited to the CDR3, 39 bases, with the frame set at the first base. The germline V gene supplies CDR1 SQVTM and CDR2 ANQGSEA. V was cut back by 5 bases and J by 1 base, leaving a gap of 11 bases between them.